These T cell receptor beta chains were read from a single sample in a study of low-dose radiotherapy and immunotherapy resistance in tumors. TCRdb reanalysed the reads using MiXCR and keeps one entry per CDR3 protein. The sample has 60,000 or so distinct CDR3 sequences; approximately 22% are singletons. The sequencing used PBMCs, collected after low-dose radiotherapy plus immunotherapy. The receptors were gathered from a male donor with prostate cancer. Both conserved end residues are part of each CDR3. D genes are given only for firm matches. Some rows mark clone size as missing; the rest say once, few, many or name a class of expanded clone.

TGTGCCAGCACCCTCCAACAGGCGTTCTCTGGAAACACCATATATTTT,CASTLQQAFSGNTIYF,NA,TRBJ1-3,NA,TRBV2,16
TGCAGTGCTAGTTCCGGGACTAGCGGGAGTGATGAGCAGTTCTTC,CSASSGTSGSDEQFF,many,TRBJ2-1,TRBD2,TRBV20-1,15
TGCAGCGTCCTAGCGGGGGGGCATGAGCAGTTCTTC,CSVLAGGHEQFF,many,TRBJ2-1,TRBD2,TRBV29-1,12
TGTGCCAGCAGCTTAGCCGGGACAGGGAAGACTGAAGCTTTCTTCTTT,CASSLAGTGKTEAFFF,NA,TRBJ1-1,TRBD1,TRBV7-9,16
TGCAGTGCTGGGATAGCGGGACCCTCCGAGCAGTACTTC,CSAGIAGPSEQYF,many,TRBJ2-7,TRBD2,TRBV20-1,13
TGTGCCAGCAGCCCTGGGACCGTCCCCTACGAGCAGTACTTC,CASSPGTVPYEQYF,NA,TRBJ2-7,NA,TRBV27,14
TGCGCCAGCAGCCCGTCCCCGGGACAGTCTGGCTACACCTTC,CASSPSPGQSGYTF,few,TRBJ1-2,TRBD1,TRBV5-1,14
TGTGCCAGCAGTTCGCAGCGTTACGCCTCTGGAAACACCATATATTTT,CASSSQRYASGNTIYF,NA,TRBJ1-3,NA,TRBV27,16
TGCAGTGCTAGAACAGGGGGCAATTCACCCCTCCACTTT,CSARTGGNSPLHF,many,TRBJ1-6,TRBD1,TRBV20-1,13
TGTGCCAGCAGCTTAGATTCAGGAAACACAGATACGCAGTATTTT,CASSLDSGNTDTQYF,NA,TRBJ2-3,NA,TRBV7-9,15
TGTGCCAGTAGTATCGAAGCGGGAGGGCAGGAGACCCAGTACTTC,CASSIEAGGQETQYF,NA,TRBJ2-5,TRBD2,TRBV19,15
TGTGCCAGCAGGAAGACTAGCGGGGGGTACAATGAGCAGTTCTTC,CASRKTSGGYNEQFF,few,TRBJ2-1,TRBD2,TRBV6-2/TRBV6-3,15
TGTGCCAGCAGTTATGGAAACCAAGAGACCCAGTACTTC,CASSYGNQETQYF,many,TRBJ2-5,NA,TRBV6-2/TRBV6-3,13
TGTGCCAGCTCACCACTTGGGACAGGGAAGAACACTGAAGCTTTCTTT,CASSPLGTGKNTEAFF,many,TRBJ1-1,TRBD1,TRBV18,16
TGTGCCAGCGCATCGGACTTGAACACCGGGGAGCTGTTTTTT,CASASDLNTGELFF,many,TRBJ2-2,NA,TRBV7-2,14
TGTGCCAGCAGCTTGCCACCTTCCTACGAGCAGTACTTC,CASSLPPSYEQYF,few,TRBJ2-7,NA,TRBV7-9,13
TGTGCCAGCAGCCCTCTCCGGGGGCGGAGTGAAGCTTTCTTT,CASSPLRGRSEAFF,many,TRBJ1-1,NA,TRBV6-2/TRBV6-3,14
TGCAGTGCTAGAGATCGGGGAGCTCCGGCAGCCCAGCATTTT,CSARDRGAPAAQHF,many,TRBJ1-5,NA,TRBV20-1,14
NA,CASSDQGPYTGELFFF,few,TRBJ2-2,NA,TRBV6-6,16
TGTGCCAGCAGCTTGACCCACGAGCAGTACTTC,CASSLTHEQYF,many,TRBJ2-7,NA,TRBV5-6,11
TGCGCCAGCAGCTTGTCTGGGCGGGTCGAGCAGTACTTC,CASSLSGRVEQYF,many,TRBJ2-7,NA,TRBV5-1,13
TGTGCCAGCAGCTTAGGGTTAGCGCCCTACGAGCAGTACTTC,CASSLGLAPYEQYF,NA,TRBJ2-7,NA,TRBV11-2,14
TGTGCCAGCAGAACCGGGACAAAGGGGACGTACTTC,CASRTGTKGTYF,many,TRBJ2-7,NA,TRBV28,12
TGTGCCAGCATAAGTACCGGGACATGGAACTATGGCTACACCTTC,CASISTGTWNYGYTF,few,TRBJ1-2,NA,TRBV6-1,15
TGTGCCAGCAGTGAACCCCGGGGGACCTACGAGCAGTACTTC,CASSEPRGTYEQYF,NA,TRBJ2-7,NA,TRBV6-1,14
TGTGCCAGCAGCTTGCTCGCCACTAGCACAGATACGCAGTATTTT,CASSLLATSTDTQYF,many,TRBJ2-3,NA,TRBV7-3,15
TGTGCCAGCAGCTTGGACAGCCGGAACACCGGGGAGCTGTTTTTT,CASSLDSRNTGELFF,many,TRBJ2-2,NA,TRBV5-4,15
TGCAGTGCTCCCACTCCGCATACGCAGTATTTT,CSAPTPHTQYF,many,TRBJ2-3,NA,TRBV20-1,11
TGTGCCAGCTCACCAGATACGGCCGGGGAGCTGTTTTTT,CASSPDTAGELFF,NA,TRBJ2-2,NA,TRBV18,13
TGTGCCTGGATTCTGGGTATGGCGAACACTGAAGCTTTCTTT,CAWILGMANTEAFF,NA,TRBJ1-1,NA,TRBV30,14
TGTGCCACCGCGAAATTCGAGGAGGTGGAGACCCAGTACTTC,CATAKFEEVETQYF,NA,TRBJ2-5,NA,TRBV19,14
TGTGCCAGCAGGGAGGGGGGCCACACAGATACGCAGTATTTT,CASREGGHTDTQYF,many,TRBJ2-3,NA,TRBV2,14
TGTGCCAGCAGTTCCCGCGGACTAGCGGGGGCGGGAGAGCAGTACTTC,CASSSRGLAGAGEQYF,many,TRBJ2-7,TRBD2,TRBV11-1,16
TGTGCCAGCAGTTCCTCGGGTAGCGGGGTGTACAATGAGCAGTTCTTC,CASSSSGSGVYNEQFF,many,TRBJ2-1,TRBD2,TRBV6-5,16
TGTGCCAGCAGCTTAGGAGGGGGAGAGGGCTACGAGCAGTACTTC,CASSLGGGEGYEQYF,many,TRBJ2-7,NA,TRBV11-3,15
TGTGCCAGCAGGGCGGGATCTGGTGGTTTCGAGCAGTACTTC,CASRAGSGGFEQYF,many,TRBJ2-7,NA,TRBV2,14
TGTGCCGTATACCACGAGCAGTACTTC,CAVYHEQYF,many,TRBJ2-7,NA,TRBV24-1,9
TGTGCCAGCAGCAAAGGCCTAGCGGACGACAATGAGCAGTTCTTC,CASSKGLADDNEQFF,NA,TRBJ2-1,TRBD2,TRBV5-4,15
TGTGCCAGCAGGGCTAGCGGACTCACAGATACGCAGTATTTT,CASRASGLTDTQYF,many,TRBJ2-3,TRBD2,TRBV7-9,14